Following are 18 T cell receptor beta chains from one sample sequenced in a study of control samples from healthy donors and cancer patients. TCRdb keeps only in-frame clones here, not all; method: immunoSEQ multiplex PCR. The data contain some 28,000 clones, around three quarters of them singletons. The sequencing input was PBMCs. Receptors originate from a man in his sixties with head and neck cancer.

Written as DNA, the CDR3 is TGTGCCAGCAGTAACCCAGGGCGGGGGAACACCGGGGAGCTGTTTTTT. This translates into CASSNPGRGNTGELFF. This chain links TRBV6-6 with TRBJ2-2, with D possibly TRBD2 on 6 matching bases. CDR1 and CDR2 (germline): MNHNY, SVGAGI (reference sequence). The ends were cut back, 5 bases at V and 1 base at J, with 14 bases in the middle. CDR3 size: 16 residues.

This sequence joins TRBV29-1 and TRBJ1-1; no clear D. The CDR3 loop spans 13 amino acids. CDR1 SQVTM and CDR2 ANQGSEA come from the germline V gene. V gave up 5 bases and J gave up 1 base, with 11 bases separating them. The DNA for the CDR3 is TGCAGCGTTCAAGGACCCAGGAACACTGAAGCTTTCTTT. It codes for CSVQGPRNTEAFF.

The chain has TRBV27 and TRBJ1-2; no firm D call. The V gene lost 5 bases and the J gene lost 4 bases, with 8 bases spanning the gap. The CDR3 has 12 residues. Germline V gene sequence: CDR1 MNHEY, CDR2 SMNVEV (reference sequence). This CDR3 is CASSNRGYGYTF. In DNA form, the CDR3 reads TGTGCCAGCAGTAACCGAGGCTATGGCTACACCTTC.

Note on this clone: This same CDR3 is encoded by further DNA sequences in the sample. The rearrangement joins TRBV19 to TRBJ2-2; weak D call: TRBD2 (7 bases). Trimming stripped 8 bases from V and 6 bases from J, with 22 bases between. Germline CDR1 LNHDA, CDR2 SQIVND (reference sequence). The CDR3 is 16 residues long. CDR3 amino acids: CASRLKGGGSAGELFF. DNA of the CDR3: TGTGCCAGTCGGCTCAAAGGGGGGGGAAGCGCCGGGGAGCTGTTTTTT. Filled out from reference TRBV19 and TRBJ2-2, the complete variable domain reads DGGITQSPKYLFRKEGQNVTLSCEQNLNHDAMYWYRQDPGQGLRLIYYSQIVNDFQKGDIAEGYSVSREKKESFPLTVTSAQKNPTAFYLCASRLKGGGSAGELFFGEGSRLTVL.

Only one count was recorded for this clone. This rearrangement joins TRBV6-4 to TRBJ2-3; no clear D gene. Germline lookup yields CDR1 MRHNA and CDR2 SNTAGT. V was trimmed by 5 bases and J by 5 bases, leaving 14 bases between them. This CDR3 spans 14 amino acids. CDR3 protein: CASSREESEDTQYF. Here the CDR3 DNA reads TGTGCCAGCAGTAGGGAAGAGTCGGAAGATACGCAGTATTTT.

CDR3 sequence: CATRYGRGGETQYF. As DNA, the CDR3 is TGTGCCACCAGATACGGGAGAGGGGGGGAGACCCAGTACTTC. The J gene is TRBJ2-5, the V gene TRBV27; either TRBD1 or TRBD2 may fit D (6 bases each). The length of the CDR3 is 14 residues. Per the germline V gene, CDR1 is MNHEY and CDR2 is SMNVEV (reference sequence). V was trimmed by 10 bases and J by 5 bases, leaving 20 bases between them.

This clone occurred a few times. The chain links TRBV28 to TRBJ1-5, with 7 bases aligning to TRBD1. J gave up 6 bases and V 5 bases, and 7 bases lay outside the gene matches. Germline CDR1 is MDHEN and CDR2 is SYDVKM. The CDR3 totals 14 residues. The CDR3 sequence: CASSVGTETQPQHF. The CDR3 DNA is TGTGCCAGCAGTGTCGGGACAGAAACTCAGCCCCAGCATTTT.

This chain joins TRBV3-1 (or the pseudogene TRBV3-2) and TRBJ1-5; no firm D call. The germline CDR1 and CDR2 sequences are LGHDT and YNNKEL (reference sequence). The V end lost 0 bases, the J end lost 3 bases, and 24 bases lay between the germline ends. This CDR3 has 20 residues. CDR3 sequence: CASSQESPGYNSRANQPQHF. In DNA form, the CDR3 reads TGTGCCAGCAGCCAAGAATCCCCCGGCTACAATAGTAGGGCCAATCAGCCCCAGCATTTT.

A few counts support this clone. CDR3 region: CASSIGLGRTLRNEQFF. The DNA of the CDR3 is TGCGCCAGCAGCATCGGACTAGGTCGAACACTCCGCAATGAGCAGTTCTTC. The chain couples TRBV5-1 to TRBJ2-1; 7 bases map to TRBD2. V was clipped by 4 bases and J by 6 bases; unmatched bases: 16. The CDR3 totals 17 residues. Germline V gene data show CDR1 as SGHRS and CDR2 as YFSETQ.

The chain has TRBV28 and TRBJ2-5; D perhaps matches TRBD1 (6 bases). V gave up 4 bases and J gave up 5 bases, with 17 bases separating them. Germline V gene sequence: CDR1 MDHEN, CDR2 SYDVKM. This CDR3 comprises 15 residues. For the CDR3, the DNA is TGTGCCAGCAGTTCGACACAGGGTTATCAGGAGACCCAGTACTTC. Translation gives CASSSTQGYQETQYF.

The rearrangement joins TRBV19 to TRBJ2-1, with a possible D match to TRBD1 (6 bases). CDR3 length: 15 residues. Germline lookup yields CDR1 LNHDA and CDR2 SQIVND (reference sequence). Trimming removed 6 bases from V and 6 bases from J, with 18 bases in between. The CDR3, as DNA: TGTGCCAGTAGACTTACGGGACAAGGTCGCAATGAGCAGTTCTTC. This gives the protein CASRLTGQGRNEQFF.

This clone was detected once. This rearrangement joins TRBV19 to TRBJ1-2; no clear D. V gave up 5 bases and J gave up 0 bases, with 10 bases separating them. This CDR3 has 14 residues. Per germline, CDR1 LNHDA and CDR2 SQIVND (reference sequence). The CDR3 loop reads CASSLSLPNYGYTF. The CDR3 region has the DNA TGTGCCAGTAGTCTGTCTCTGCCTAACTATGGCTACACCTTC.

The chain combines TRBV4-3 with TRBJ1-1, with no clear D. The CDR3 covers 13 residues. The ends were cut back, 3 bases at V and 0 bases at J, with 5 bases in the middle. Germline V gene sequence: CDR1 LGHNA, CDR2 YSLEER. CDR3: CASSHELNTEAFF. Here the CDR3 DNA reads TGCGCCAGCAGCCACGAGTTGAACACTGAAGCTTTCTTT.

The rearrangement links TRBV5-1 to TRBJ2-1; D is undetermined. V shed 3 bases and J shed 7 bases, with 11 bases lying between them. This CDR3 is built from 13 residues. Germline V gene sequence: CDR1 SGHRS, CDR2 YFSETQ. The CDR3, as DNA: TGCGCCAGCAGCTCCAGTTTCTCAAATGAGCAGTTCTTC. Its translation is CASSSSFSNEQFF.

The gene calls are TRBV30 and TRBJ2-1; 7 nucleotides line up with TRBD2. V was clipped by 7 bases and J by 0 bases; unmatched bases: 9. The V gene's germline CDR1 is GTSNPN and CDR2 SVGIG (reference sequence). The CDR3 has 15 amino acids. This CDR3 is CASSEGGSSYNEQFF. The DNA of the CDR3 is TGTGCCTCCTCGGAGGGCGGGAGCTCCTACAATGAGCAGTTCTTC.

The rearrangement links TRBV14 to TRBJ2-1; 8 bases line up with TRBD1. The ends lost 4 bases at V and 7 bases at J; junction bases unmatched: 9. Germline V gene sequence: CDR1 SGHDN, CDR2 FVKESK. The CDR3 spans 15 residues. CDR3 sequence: CASSLQGALANEQFF. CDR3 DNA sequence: TGTGCCAGCAGCCTGCAGGGGGCGCTTGCAAATGAGCAGTTCTTC.

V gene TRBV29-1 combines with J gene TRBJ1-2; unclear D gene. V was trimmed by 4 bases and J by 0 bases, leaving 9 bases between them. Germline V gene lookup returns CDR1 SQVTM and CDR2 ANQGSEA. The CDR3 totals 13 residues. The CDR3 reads CSVGTRPNYGYTF. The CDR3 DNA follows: TGCAGCGTTGGCACCAGGCCTAACTATGGCTACACCTTC.

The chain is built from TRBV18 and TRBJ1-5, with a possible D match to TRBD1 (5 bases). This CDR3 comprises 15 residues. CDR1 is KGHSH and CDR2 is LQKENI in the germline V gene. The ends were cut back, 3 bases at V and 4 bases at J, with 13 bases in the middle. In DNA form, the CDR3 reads TGTGCCAGCTCACCGCTAGGGACGGTGAATCAGCCCCAGCATTTT. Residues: CASSPLGTVNQPQHF.